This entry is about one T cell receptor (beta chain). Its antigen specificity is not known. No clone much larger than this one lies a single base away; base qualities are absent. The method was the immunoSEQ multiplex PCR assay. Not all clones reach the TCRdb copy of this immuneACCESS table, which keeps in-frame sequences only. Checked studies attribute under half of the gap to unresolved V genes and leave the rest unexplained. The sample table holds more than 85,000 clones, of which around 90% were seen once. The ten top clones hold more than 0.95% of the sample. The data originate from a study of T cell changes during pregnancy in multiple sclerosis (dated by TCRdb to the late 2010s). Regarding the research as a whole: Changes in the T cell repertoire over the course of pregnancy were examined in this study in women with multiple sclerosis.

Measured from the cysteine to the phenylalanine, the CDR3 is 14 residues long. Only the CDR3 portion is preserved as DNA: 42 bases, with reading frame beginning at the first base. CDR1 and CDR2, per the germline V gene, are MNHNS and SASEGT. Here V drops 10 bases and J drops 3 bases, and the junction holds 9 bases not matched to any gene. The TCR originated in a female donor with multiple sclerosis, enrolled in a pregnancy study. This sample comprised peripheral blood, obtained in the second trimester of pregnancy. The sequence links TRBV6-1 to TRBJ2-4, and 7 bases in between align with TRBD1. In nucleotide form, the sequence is TGTGCCATTCGACAGGGCTTGGACAAAAACATTCAGTACTTC. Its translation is CAIRQGLDKNIQYF.